This TCR beta chain appears in the sequencing data of a study of tumor-infiltrating lymphocytes in primary liver carcinoma. For the study at large: There were tumors of stage T1-T3 N0M0, each 4.2 to 10 cm across. Per sample, productive TCRbeta reads numbered roughly 3.5 to 7.13 million, similar across tissue types.

V lost 4 bases to trimming and J lost 5 bases, with 21 bases between them. CDR3 length equals 16 residues. CDR1 and CDR2 (germline): MGHRA, YSYEKL. Both blood RNA, taken from unsorted whole blood, and germline DNA were extracted. This clonotype was counted between two and nine times. Its specificity is unknown. Study outcomes and limitations: Significantly larger top-250-clone fractions were found in tumors than in blood (p = 0.039). Tumor-adjacent and tumor-blood pairs displayed less overlap than did pairs of tumor regions.

TCR beta cDNA was reverse-transcribed from about 550 ng of total RNA. The reaction used a constant-region primer and ProtoScript II reverse transcriptase. Generation of the TCR beta libraries relied on three nested multiplex PCR rounds using slightly modified ARM-PCR. Amplification in the first two PCR rounds was performed using TRBV1-TRBV30 forward primers and a C-beta reverse primer for about 10 cycles each. TCRdb used MiXCR to reprocess the multiplex PCR reads, holding one entry per CDR3 protein. The repertoire includes around 170,000 distinct CDR3 sequences, approximately 60% of them detected once, and under 75% sits in the top ten.

The chain is built from TRBV4-1 and TRBJ2-7, with D possibly matching TRBD1 (5 bases). This clonotype was obtained from a man aged 40-49 years with primary liver carcinoma and hepatitis B virus infection. The sample comprised peripheral blood. In DNA form, the CDR3 reads TGCGCCAGCAGCCTGGTTTCTATCGGCAGGGTCGACGAGCAGTACTTC. The encoded protein is CASSLVSIGRVDEQYF.